This entry lists 26 T cell receptor beta chains sequenced from one sample in a study of T cells after yellow fever vaccination. One entry per CDR3 protein results from TCRdb running MiXCR on the 5' RACE reads. Of hundreds of thousands of distinct CDR3 sequences listed, 8.7% were seen once; the top ten hold roughly 18%. The source was PBMCs, collected on the day of the first yellow fever vaccination. These receptors were taken from a man younger than 35 who received the YFV17D yellow fever vaccine.

This clonotype was observed a few times. The V and J genes are TRBV19 and TRBJ2-5; TRBD1 aligns across 7 bases. Germline assignment: CDR1 LNHDA and CDR2 SQIVND (reference sequence). This CDR3 spans 13 amino acids. V dropped 7 bases and J dropped 2; count of bases not matched to a gene: 4. In nucleotides, the CDR3 is TGTGCCAGTAAGAGGGGGCTTCAAGAGACCCAGTACTTC. Translation gives CASKRGLQETQYF.

A few counts support this clonotype. J is TRBJ1-4 and V is TRBV18, with D unresolved. Germline lookup yields CDR1 KGHSH and CDR2 LQKENI. The CDR3 has 13 residues. Trimming left V 0 bases short and J 7 bases short, with 6 bases between. DNA for the CDR3: TGTGCCAGCTCACCACCTTCGAGTGAAAAACTGTTTTTT. Amino acids: CASSPPSSEKLFF.

This chain uses TRBV7-3 with TRBJ2-1; the D gene is possibly TRBD2 (6 bases). Germline CDR1 is SGHTA and CDR2 is FQGTGA. V lost 8 bases and J 6 bases, leaving 14 bases between the germline ends. The CDR3 length is 13 residues. In DNA, the CDR3 is TGTGCCAGCGGCGAGCGGGCACGCAATGAGCAGTTCTTC. Residues: CASGERARNEQFF. The variable domain in full, with the rest retrieved from reference TRBV7-3 and TRBJ2-1, is GAGVSQTPSNKVTEKGKYVELRCDPISGHTALYWYRQSLGQGPEFLIYFQGTGAADDSGLPNDRFFAVRPEGSVSTLKIQRTERGDSAVYLCASGERARNEQFFGPGTRLTVL.

This chain uses TRBV7-2 with TRBJ2-1, with D uncertain. The CDR3 is made up of 15 amino acids. Germline V gene data show CDR1 as SGHTA and CDR2 as FQGNSA. V lost 1 base to trimming and J lost 3 bases, with 10 bases between them. The CDR3 DNA reads TGTGCCAGCAGCTTAGGGCACGGAAACTACAATGAGCAGTTCTTC. The encoded protein is CASSLGHGNYNEQFF.

This clonotype was picked up many times. The chain carries TRBV4-2 and TRBJ2-7; 11 positions agree with TRBD2. The germline V gene has CDR1 LGHNA and CDR2 YNFKEQ. The CDR3 extends over 16 amino acids. Trimming at V came to 2 bases and at J to 3 bases, leaving 6 bases not matched to a gene. CDR3 DNA: TGTGCCAGCAGCCAAATCACCGGGACTAGCGGCTACGAGCAGTACTTC. As protein: CASSQITGTSGYEQYF.

This clonotype was detected a few times. The chain is built from TRBV5-1 and TRBJ1-4, with D possibly being TRBD1 (6 bases). With 4 bases removed from V and 4 bases from J, the gap between germline ends came to 17 bases. This CDR3 has 16 residues. Germline loops: CDR1 SGHRS, CDR2 YFSETQ. The CDR3 DNA follows: TGCGCCAGCAGCCCTAACGCGGGGGGCCGTAATGAAAAACTGTTTTTT. This gives the protein CASSPNAGGRNEKLFF.

The chain carries TRBV6-1 and TRBJ2-7, with TRBD2 as a possible D gene (6 bases). V was pared by 4 bases and J by 0 bases, with 13 bases between. The germline V gene has CDR1 MNHNS and CDR2 SASEGT. The CDR3 consists of 15 residues. The CDR3 DNA sequence: TGTGCCAGCAGTGTCCCGGGACTCCACTCCTACGAGCAGTACTTC. Its protein product is CASSVPGLHSYEQYF.

V is TRBV4-2 and J is TRBJ2-3, with 9 bases fitting TRBD2. The CDR3 length is 17 residues. V shed 2 bases and J 0 bases; nucleotides not matched to a gene: 6. Germline CDR1 LGHNA, CDR2 YNFKEQ. Written as DNA, the CDR3 is TGTGCCAGCAGCCAACGACCCAGCGGGGGGAGCACAGATACGCAGTATTTT. Protein product: CASSQRPSGGSTDTQYF.

Only a few counts were recorded for this clonotype. This chain uses TRBV12-3 or TRBV12-4 with TRBJ2-3; 11 bases map to TRBD2. The CDR3 runs to 16 residues. The V and J ends lost 5 bases and 2 bases, in that order; junction bases with no gene match: 6. The CDR3 here is CASSVTSGEHTDTQYF. The CDR3 region has the DNA TGTGCCAGCAGTGTGACTAGCGGGGAGCACACAGATACGCAGTATTTT.

V is TRBV19 and J is TRBJ1-5; possible D gene TRBD1, 5 bases. Germline CDR1 reads LNHDA; CDR2 reads SQIVND (reference sequence). The CDR3 is 13 amino acids. The V gene lost 7 bases and the J gene lost 4 bases, with 11 bases spanning the gap. CDR3 nucleotide sequence: TGTGCCAGTAACGACAGAAGGAATCAGCCCCAGCATTTT. Its protein is CASNDRRNQPQHF.

The V call is TRBV5-1, the J call TRBJ2-2, with 7 bases that match TRBD1. The ends lost 4 bases at V and 2 bases at J; junction bases unmatched: 5. Per germline, CDR1 SGHRS and CDR2 YFSETQ. This CDR3 is built from 15 residues. CDR3 sequence (DNA): TGCGCCAGCAGCACTGGGACAGATAACACCGGGGAGCTGTTTTTT. Protein: CASSTGTDNTGELFF. The whole variable domain, filled in from reference TRBV5-1 and TRBJ2-2, reads KAGVTQTPRYLIKTRGQQVTLSCSPISGHRSVSWYQQTPGQGLQFLFEYFSETQRNKGNFPGRFSGRQFSNSRSEMNVSTLELGDSALYLCASSTGTDNTGELFFGEGSRLTVL.

The rearrangement joins TRBV4-3 to TRBJ1-5, with D unclear. Trimming left V 0 bases short and J 15 bases short, with 21 bases between. The CDR3 runs 15 residues. Germline V CDR1 and CDR2: LGHNA, YSLEER. The CDR3 DNA reads TGCGCCAGCAGCCAAGACGGTCGTCAGGATTTTCTCCGGCATTTT. Translating gives CASSQDGRQDFLRHF.

The gene calls are TRBV20-1 and TRBJ1-3; TRBD1 aligns across 8 bases. This CDR3 is 15 amino acids long. Germline-derived CDR1 and CDR2 are DFQATT and SNEGSKA (reference sequence). V shed 2 bases and J 2 bases; nucleotides not matched to a gene: 5. CDR3 in amino acids: CSARIGQGAGNTIYF. As DNA, the CDR3 is TGCAGTGCTAGAATCGGACAGGGTGCTGGAAACACCATATATTTT.

The gene calls are TRBV4-1 and TRBJ2-2, with 10 bases identical to TRBD2. The CDR3 extends over 19 amino acids. The J segment lost 1 base and the V segment lost 0 bases, leaving 8 bases of the junction unmatched. In germline, CDR1 is MGHRA, CDR2 YSYEKL. The CDR3 nucleotides read TGCGCCAGCAGCCAAGATTATCTAGCGGGGGCCGTGAACACCGGGGAGCTGTTTTTT. Translating it yields CASSQDYLAGAVNTGELFF.

This clonotype was observed at least ten times. V is TRBV9 and J is TRBJ2-2; a possible D gene is TRBD2 (5 bases). The CDR3 consists of 14 residues. Germline CDR1 is SGDLS and CDR2 is YYNGEE. Trimming removed 4 bases from V and 8 bases from J, with 15 bases in between. This chain's CDR3 is CASSIRTGGGELFF. As DNA, the CDR3 is TGTGCCAGCAGCATTCGGACCGGCGGGGGGGAGCTGTTTTTT.

The J gene is TRBJ2-6, the V gene TRBV6-1; D is undetermined. Trimming pared 6 bases from V and 4 bases from J, leaving 10 bases between. This CDR3 spans 14 amino acids. In germline, CDR1 is MNHNS, CDR2 SASEGT. CDR3 bases: TGTGCCAGCAGCCGCGTAGGCGGGGCCAACGTCCTGACTTTC. Translating gives CASSRVGGANVLTF.

The rearrangement links TRBV29-1 to TRBJ2-7, with no clear D. CDR1 is SQVTM and CDR2 is ANQGSEA in the germline V gene. This CDR3 region has 11 residues. The germline V and J ends were trimmed by 6 bases and 2 bases, with 8 bases remaining between them. CDR3 region: CSVGRTYEQYF. Here the CDR3 DNA reads TGCAGCGTCGGACGGACCTACGAGCAGTACTTC.

This clonotype was counted between two and nine times. The rearrangement uses TRBV5-1 and TRBJ2-3, with D tentatively TRBD1 (6 bases). Germline loops: CDR1 SGHRS, CDR2 YFSETQ. The CDR3 consists of 13 residues. V lost 5 bases and J 1 base, leaving 8 bases between the germline ends. In DNA, the CDR3 is TGCGCCAGCAGGGACAGACGCACAGATACGCAGTATTTT. Protein product: CASRDRRTDTQYF.

The sample holds a few counts of this clonotype. This chain links TRBV24-1 with TRBJ2-5; D unresolved. Trimming left V 3 bases short and J 0 bases short, with 7 bases between. The CDR3 length is 14 residues. Germline-derived CDR1 and CDR2 are KGHDR and SFDVKD. DNA of the CDR3: TGTGCCACCAGTGATGCTACGGACCAAGAGACCCAGTACTTC. Its translation is CATSDATDQETQYF.

The V call is TRBV20-1, the J call TRBJ1-5; TRBD1 might be the D (5 bases). Germline V gene data show CDR1 as DFQATT and CDR2 as SNEGSKA (reference sequence). V was shortened by 3 bases and J by 2 bases, with 8 bases between the two germline ends. This CDR3 is built from 13 residues. CDR3 in amino acids: CSASREGNQPQHF. CDR3 nucleotide sequence: TGCAGTGCTAGCAGGGAGGGCAATCAGCCCCAGCATTTT.

This clonotype has a handful of counts. The chain joins TRBV12-5 to TRBJ2-3; TRBD2 is a possible D gene (6 bases). With 5 bases removed from V and 6 bases from J, the gap between germline ends came to 15 bases. Germline CDR1 and CDR2: LGHNT and FRNRAP. This CDR3 spans 14 amino acids. CDR3 in amino acids: CASGPGLALDTQYF. The CDR3 DNA sequence: TGTGCTAGTGGTCCGGGACTTGCTCTTGATACGCAGTATTTT.

The chain joins TRBV12-3 or TRBV12-4 to TRBJ1-6; no firm D call. Deletions cut 2 bases from V and 8 bases from J, with 10 bases between. This CDR3 has 14 residues. CDR3 DNA: TGTGCCAGCAGTTTACGGGTCGGAGATTCACCCCTCCACTTT. Amino acids: CASSLRVGDSPLHF.

The table lists this clonotype with a few counts. The chain carries TRBV12-3 or TRBV12-4 and TRBJ1-5; 10 bases are a match to TRBD1. The CDR3 is made up of 16 amino acids. V dropped 5 bases and J dropped 3; count of bases not matched to a gene: 7. The CDR3 loop reads CASSRPGQGFNQPQHF. CDR3 in DNA: TGTGCCAGCAGTCGCCCGGGACAGGGGTTCAATCAGCCCCAGCATTTT.

The rearrangement links TRBV29-1 to TRBJ1-5; TRBD1 agrees at 7 bases. From germline, CDR1 is SQVTM and CDR2 ANQGSEA. The CDR3 spans 13 residues. V shed 7 bases, J shed 7 bases, and the junction held 10 bases outside the gene matches. Written as DNA, the CDR3 is TGCAGCGCTGCAGACAGGGAGGGGCAGCCCCAGCATTTT. Translating it yields CSAADREGQPQHF. Variable domain in full (rest from reference TRBV29-1 and TRBJ1-5): SAVISQKPSRDICQRGTSLTIQCQVDSQVTMMFWYRQQPGQSLTLIATANQGSEATYESGFVIDKFPISRPNLTFSTLTVSNMSPEDSSIYLCSAADREGQPQHFGDGTRLSIL.

As concerns this clonotype: This may come from a read error, since a much larger clone is one base off. For the CDR3, the DNA is TGTGCCAGCAGCCAAGACGACAGACCCTATTCACCCCACCACTTT. The encoded protein is CASSQDDRPYSPHHF. The chain has TRBV3-1 and TRBJ1-6; D is possibly TRBD1 (5 bases). Germline-derived CDR1 and CDR2 are LGHDT and YNNKEL (reference sequence). CDR3 length: 15 amino acids.

This clonotype was observed a handful of times. The V call is TRBV4-2, the J call TRBJ2-5; 12 bases align to TRBD2. The CDR3 is 16 amino acids. The V gene end was trimmed by 3 bases and the J gene end by 1 base; junction bases not matched to a gene: 3. The germline V gene has CDR1 LGHNA and CDR2 YNFKEQ. DNA of the CDR3: TGTGCCAGCAGCCACACTAGCGGGGGGTCCCAAGAGACCCAGTACTTC. Amino acids: CASSHTSGGSQETQYF.